This TCR beta chain is from a study of blood T cell repertoires in COVID-19. Study-level background: Samples taken during acute and convalescent COVID-19 were collected in the United States, Italy and Spain. From T cells, B-cell-depleted T cells, or PBMCs came the material, which was cDNA or gDNA.

Only in-frame clones appear in the TCRdb table, and some are missing; sequencing was by immunoSEQ multiplex PCR. The sample includes approximately 150,000 clones, just under 85% seen only once; the top ten take roughly 3.5%. The V gene end was trimmed by 7 bases and the J gene end by 6 bases; junction bases not matched to a gene: 8. This CDR3 comprises 15 residues. The germline V gene encodes CDR1 SGHAT and CDR2 FQNNGV. Across roughly 25 US areas, participants ranged in age from 18 to 89 years. Input material: PBMCs or T cells enriched from blood (not recorded which). The chain carries TRBV11-2 and TRBJ2-1, with 11 nucleotides matching TRBD2. This receptor was taken from a woman between 45 and 60 years old with acute COVID-19. Here the CDR3 reads CASTLGTSGLNEQFF. Written as DNA, the CDR3 is TGTGCCAGCACCCTAGGGACTAGCGGCCTCAATGAGCAGTTCTTC.